This record covers a single T cell receptor beta chain. This sample is drawn from a study of cytomegalovirus exposure and HLA in healthy donors. The germline gives CDR1 SGHNT, CDR2 YYREEE (reference sequence). With 1 base clipped from V and 0 bases from J, the junction kept 3 bases outside the gene matches. The CDR3 has 17 residues. The PCR employed 60 Vbeta primers together with 13 Jbeta primers. The data were produced by immunoSEQ multiplex PCR, yet TCRdb's version contains in-frame clones alone and is incomplete. The sample records 150,000 to 200,000 clones, about four fifths being singletons. V gene TRBV5-4 combines with J gene TRBJ2-6; 8 bases are shared with TRBD1. The sequence derives from a girl aged 5 to 17 in good health and CMV-seropositive. Sequencing input: PBMCs. The CDR3: CASSLTGQGSGANVLTF. Here the CDR3 DNA reads TGTGCCAGCAGCTTGACCGGACAGGGCTCTGGGGCCAACGTCCTGACTTTC.